A single sample gave rise to the 4 T cell receptor beta chains below, sequenced in a study of blood T cells in healthy people across ages. PCR was performed a second time for about 7 to 11 cycles using a sample-barcoded 5' primer and a J-beta primer mix. TCRdb re-called the 5' RACE reads through MiXCR, storing one row per CDR3 protein. The sample carries 910,000 or so distinct CDR3 sequences, 51% recorded once. The sequenced sample was blood. Every receptor here comes from an older woman in good health.

This sequence joins TRBV28 and TRBJ2-7, with D tentatively TRBD1 (6 bases). The V and J ends lost 5 bases and 2 bases respectively, with 13 bases between them. The CDR3 covers 14 residues. The germline V gene encodes CDR1 MDHEN and CDR2 SYDVKM. The chain's CDR3 is CASSPDSNTYEQYF. Here the CDR3 DNA reads TGTGCCAGCAGTCCGGACAGCAACACCTACGAGCAGTACTTC.

This chain joins TRBV20-1 and TRBJ2-5; 10 bases align to TRBD1. J lost 6 bases, V lost 5 bases, and 3 bases had no gene match. The CDR3 runs 12 residues. CDR1 DFQATT and CDR2 SNEGSKA come from the germline V gene (reference sequence). Here the CDR3 reads CSAGQGDKTQYF. The CDR3 coding sequence is TGCAGTGCTGGACAGGGGGATAAGACCCAGTACTTC.

This clonotype was observed a handful of times. The rearrangement links TRBV7-2 to TRBJ1-6; D not certain. Trimming stripped 4 bases from V and 9 bases from J, with 10 bases between. Per germline, CDR1 SGHTA and CDR2 FQGNSA. This CDR3 has 13 amino acids. The CDR3 DNA follows: TGTGCCAGCAGCTACGACCTTGTTTCACCCCTCCACTTT. Translated, it gives CASSYDLVSPLHF.

The V and J genes are TRBV11-1 and TRBJ2-1; 11 positions agree with TRBD2. The J call is in doubt because the DNA end fits TRBJ2-7 better. This CDR3 has 14 residues. The germline V gene encodes CDR1 SGHAT and CDR2 FQDESV (reference sequence). The CDR3: CASSFGLAGGEQYF. CDR3 DNA: TGTGCCAGCAGCTTCGGACTAGCGGGCGGAGAGCAGTACTTC.